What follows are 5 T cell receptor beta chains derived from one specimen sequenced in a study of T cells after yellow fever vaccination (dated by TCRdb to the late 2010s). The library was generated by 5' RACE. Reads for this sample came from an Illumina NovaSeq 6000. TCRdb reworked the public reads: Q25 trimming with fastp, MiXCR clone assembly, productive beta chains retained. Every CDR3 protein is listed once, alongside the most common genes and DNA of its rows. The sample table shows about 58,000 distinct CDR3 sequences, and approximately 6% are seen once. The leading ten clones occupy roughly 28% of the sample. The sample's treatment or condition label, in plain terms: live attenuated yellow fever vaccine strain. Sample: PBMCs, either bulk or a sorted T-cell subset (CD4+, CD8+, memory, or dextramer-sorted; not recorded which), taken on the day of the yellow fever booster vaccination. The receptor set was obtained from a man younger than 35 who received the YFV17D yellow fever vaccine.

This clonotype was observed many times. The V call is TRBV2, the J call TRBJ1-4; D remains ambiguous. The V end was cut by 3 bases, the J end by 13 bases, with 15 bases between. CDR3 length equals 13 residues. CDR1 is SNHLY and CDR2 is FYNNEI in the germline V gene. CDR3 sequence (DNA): TGTGCCAGCAGTGACGAGGGCCGCCCCCGACTGTTTTTT. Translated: CASSDEGRPRLFF.

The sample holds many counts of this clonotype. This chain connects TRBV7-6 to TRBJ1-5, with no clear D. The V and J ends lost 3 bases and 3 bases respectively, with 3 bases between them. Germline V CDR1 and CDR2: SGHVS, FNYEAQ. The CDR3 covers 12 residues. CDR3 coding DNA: TGTGCCAGCAGCTTGTTCAATCAGCCCCAGCATTTT. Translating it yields CASSLFNQPQHF.

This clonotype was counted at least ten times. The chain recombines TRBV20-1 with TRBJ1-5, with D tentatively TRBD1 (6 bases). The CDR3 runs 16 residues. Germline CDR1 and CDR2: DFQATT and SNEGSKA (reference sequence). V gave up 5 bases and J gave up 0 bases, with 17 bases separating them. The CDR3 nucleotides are TGCAGTGCTGGACGACGGGGGCGGGTTAGCAATCAGCCCCAGCATTTT. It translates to CSAGRRGRVSNQPQHF.

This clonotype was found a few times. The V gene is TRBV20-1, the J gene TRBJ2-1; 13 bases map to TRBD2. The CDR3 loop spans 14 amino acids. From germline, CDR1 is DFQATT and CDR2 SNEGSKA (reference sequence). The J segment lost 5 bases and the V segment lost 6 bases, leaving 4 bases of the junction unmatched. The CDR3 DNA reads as TGCAGTGCCCCGACTAGCGGGGGGAACAATGAGCAGTTCTTC. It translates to CSAPTSGGNNEQFF.

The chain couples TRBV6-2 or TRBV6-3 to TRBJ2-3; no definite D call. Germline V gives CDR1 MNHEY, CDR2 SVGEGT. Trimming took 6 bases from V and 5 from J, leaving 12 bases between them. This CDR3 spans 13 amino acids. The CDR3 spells CASSSPPGDTQYF. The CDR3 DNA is TGTGCCAGCAGCAGCCCACCGGGAGATACGCAGTATTTT.